These T cell receptor beta chains were read from a single sample in a study of blood T cell repertoires in COVID-19. The repertoire was sequenced with immunoSEQ multiplex PCR; TCRdb's copy has only in-frame clones and lacks some. In the table there are around 40,000 clones, about 89% of which are singletons. Sample: peripheral blood. The receptors here all came from a human donor in a cohort sampled during active COVID-19. Each CDR3 is given with its conserved first and last residue. The order of the fields is V gene, clone size, D gene, J gene, CDR3 DNA, CDR3 protein. The D gene is left open where the match is weak. For some rows the clone size is stated as once, few or many, or as a class when expanded; others skip it.

>TRBV6-5|NA|NA|TRBJ2-7
TGTGCCAGCATGCAGTTCTACGAGCAGTACTTC
CASMQFYEQYF
>TRBV2|NA|NA|TRBJ2-1
TGTGCCAGCAGTGTGTCTAGCCGGGGTCCCGGGCAGTTCTTC
CASSVSSRGPGQFF
>TRBV6-5|NA|NA|TRBJ2-1
TGTGCCAGCAGCCCGACTAACAATGAGCAGTTCTTC
CASSPTNNEQFF
>TRBV25-1|NA|TRBD1|TRBJ1-1
TGTGCCAGCCAGGTCGACAGGGGAACTGAAGCTTTCTTT
CASQVDRGTEAFF
>TRBV7-8|once|NA|TRBJ1-5
TGTGCCAGCAGCCACCGGAAGGGCTTCGCGCGGGGTTTAGATCAGCCCCAGCATTTT
CASSHRKGFARGLDQPQHF
>TRBV30|NA|NA|TRBJ2-5
TGTGCCTGGAGTGGACAGACCTCCTTTAGGGGGACCCAGTACTTC
CAWSGQTSFRGTQYF
>TRBV29-1|once|TRBD2|TRBJ2-1
TGCAGCGTTGAAGGGGAGGGTTTGAAACATGAGCAGTTCTTC
CSVEGEGLKHEQFF
>TRBV3-1/TRBV3-2|NA|NA|TRBJ2-3
TGTGCCAGCAGCCAAGGACAGGTGGTGGCAGATACGCAGTATTTT
CASSQGQVVADTQYF
>TRBV25-1|NA|TRBD2|TRBJ2-5
TGTGCCAGCAGTGGCGGGAGAGAGACCCAGTACTTC
CASSGGRETQYF
>TRBV7-2|NA|NA|TRBJ2-5
TGTGCCAGCAGCTTGGATTGGCGGGCAGAGACCCAGTACTTC
CASSLDWRAETQYF
>TRBV6-5|NA|TRBD2|TRBJ2-5
TGTGCCAGCAGCTGGACTAGCGGGAATCAAGAGACCCAGTACTTC
CASSWTSGNQETQYF
>TRBV25-1|NA|TRBD1|TRBJ2-3
TGTGCCAGCAGTGAATACCTTACAGGGGACGACACAGATACGCAGTATTTT
CASSEYLTGDDTDTQYF
>TRBV30|NA|NA|TRBJ1-1
TGTGCCTGCTTACAGGGTAAATGGGCTGAAGCTTTCTTT
CACLQGKWAEAFF
>TRBV12-3/TRBV12-4|NA|NA|TRBJ1-1
TGTGCCAGCAGTTTGGAGGGAGACACTGAAGCTTTCTTT
CASSLEGDTEAFF
>TRBV19|NA|TRBD2|TRBJ2-3
TGTGCCAGTAGTATAGGGAACAGCGGGGGGCCCACAGATACGCAGTATTTT
CASSIGNSGGPTDTQYF
>TRBV15|few|NA|TRBJ2-3
TGTGCCACCGGTTTGGGCGCCGCTAGCACAGATACGCAGTATTTT
CATGLGAASTDTQYF
>TRBV7-2|NA|TRBD2|TRBJ2-3
TGTGCCAGCAGCTTAAGCGGGAGAGATACGCAGTATTTT
CASSLSGRDTQYF
>TRBV4-1|NA|NA|TRBJ2-1
TGCGCCAGCAGCCATTCTTATCCCAGCTACAATGAGCAGTTCTTC
CASSHSYPSYNEQFF
>TRBV5-1|NA|TRBD2|TRBJ2-1
TGCGCCAGCAGCCGGCGGGGGGCAAGGACGATGGCTGAGCAGTTCTTC
CASSRRGARTMAEQFF
>TRBV7-6|once|TRBD2|TRBJ2-1
TGTGCCAGCAGCATAATACCCCCCGGGACTAGCGGGAGACGTGTCTACAATGAGCAGTTCTTC
CASSIIPPGTSGRRVYNEQFF